A single sample is the source of the 11 T cell receptor beta chains below, sequenced in a study of blood T cell repertoires in COVID-19. Some clones are missing from TCRdb's copy, which holds only in-frame ones; the method was immunoSEQ multiplex PCR. The data show tens of thousands of clones, with around four fifths seen just once and about 5.3% held by the top ten. The specimen sequenced was peripheral blood. These receptors were taken from a man between 70 and 80 years old with acute or convalescent COVID-19.

CDR3 region: CASSLTGLGADTQYF. CDR3 coding DNA: TGTGCCAGCAGCTTAACGGGACTAGGGGCAGATACGCAGTATTTT. The chain is built from TRBV7-3 and TRBJ2-3; 8 bases map to TRBD2. V shed 0 bases, J shed 4 bases, and the junction held 3 bases outside the gene matches. The germline gives CDR1 SGHTA, CDR2 FQGTGA. This CDR3 is 15 amino acids long. The full variable domain, with the rest looked up from reference TRBV7-3 and TRBJ2-3, is GAGVSQTPSNKVTEKGKYVELRCDPISGHTALYWYRQSLGQGPEFLIYFQGTGAADDSGLPNDRFFAVRPEGSVSTLKIQRTERGDSAVYLCASSLTGLGADTQYFGPGTRLTVL.

This clone was seen just once. J is TRBJ2-3 and V is TRBV13, with 9 bases that match TRBD2. CDR1 PRHDT and CDR2 FYEKMQ come from the germline V gene (reference sequence). The CDR3 runs 19 residues. The trim removed 2 bases at V and 0 bases at J, leaving 12 bases unmatched. The CDR3 spells CASSLWPSGASYSTDTQYF. The CDR3 bases are TGTGCCAGCAGCTTATGGCCTAGCGGGGCCTCCTATAGCACAGATACGCAGTATTTT.

The chain is built from TRBV3-1 (or the pseudogene TRBV3-2) and TRBJ2-7, with 11 positions matching TRBD1. J lost 4 bases, V lost 4 bases, and 6 bases had no gene match. CDR1 and CDR2 from the germline V gene are LGHDT and YNNKEL (reference sequence). This CDR3 has 15 amino acids. The CDR3 DNA follows: TGTGCCAGCAGCCCGAGGACAGGGGGCTTTTACGAGCAGTACTTC. Translated, it gives CASSPRTGGFYEQYF.

The rearrangement uses TRBV3-1 (or the pseudogene TRBV3-2) and TRBJ1-1; 8 nucleotides align to TRBD1. With 5 bases clipped from V and 6 bases from J, the junction kept 8 bases outside the gene matches. The CDR3 sequence is 14 residues long. In germline, CDR1 is LGHDT, CDR2 YNNKEL (reference sequence). CDR3 nucleotides: TGTGCCAGCAGCAACCGGGACAGGACCCCTGAAGCTTTCTTT. Protein: CASSNRDRTPEAFF.

The chain links TRBV6-5 to TRBJ2-5; D possibly corresponds to TRBD2 (6 bases). Germline CDR1 is MNHEY and CDR2 is SVGAGI. The V and J ends lost 6 bases and 4 bases respectively, with 15 bases between them. This CDR3 has 14 amino acids. The CDR3 region has the DNA TGTGCCAGCAGGGAGGGTGGCTGGGGAGAGACCCAGTACTTC. Translated: CASREGGWGETQYF.

This chain links TRBV5-8 with TRBJ2-5; TRBD2 is a possible D gene (6 bases). V lost 0 bases to trimming and J lost 1 base, with 16 bases between them. The CDR3 is 17 amino acids. Germline CDR1 SGHTS, CDR2 YDEGEE. The CDR3 loop is CASSLAVGGTRQETQYF. The CDR3 DNA reads as TGTGCCAGCAGCTTGGCCGTTGGGGGGACCCGCCAAGAGACCCAGTACTTC.

The chain employs TRBV7-8 and TRBJ2-5; 7 nucleotides agree with TRBD2. The germline CDR1 and CDR2 sequences are SGHVS and FQNEAQ. This CDR3 region has 16 residues. The junction had 14 bases not matched to a gene; V was cut back by 5 bases and J by 5 bases. CDR3 nucleotides: TGTGCCAGCAGCGTACTCGGGACTACCTGGAAGGAGACCCAGTACTTC. Translating it yields CASSVLGTTWKETQYF.

This chain uses TRBV5-4 with TRBJ1-1; tentatively, D is TRBD1 (5 bases). V dropped 0 bases and J dropped 4 bases, with 13 bases sitting between them. This CDR3 contains 15 residues. CDR1 SGHNT and CDR2 YYREEE come from the germline V gene (reference sequence). CDR3 residues: CASSLGGYGGTEAFF. The CDR3 DNA is TGTGCCAGCAGCTTGGGGGGATACGGGGGCACTGAAGCTTTCTTT. Together with reference TRBV5-4 and TRBJ1-1, the CDR3 gives the full variable domain: ETGVTQSPTHLIKTRGQQVTLRCSSQSGHNTVSWYQQALGQGPQFIFQYYREEENGRGNFPPRFSGLQFPNYSSELNVNALELDDSALYLCASSLGGYGGTEAFFGQGTRLTVV.

The rearrangement links TRBV12-1 to TRBJ2-1; the listed D gene, TRBD2, was not tested against the DNA. TRBV12-1 is a known pseudogene. CDR3 length: 17 amino acids. The CDR3 here is CASSFGLAGGPGIPKFF. DNA of the CDR3: TGTGCCAGCAGCTTTGGGCTAGCGGGGGGGCCGGGAATCCCTAAATTCTTC.

This chain joins TRBV6-5 and TRBJ2-7; D is uncertain. The germline CDR1 and CDR2 sequences are MNHEY and SVGAGI. V lost 5 bases, J lost 3 bases, and 14 bases lay in between. CDR3 length: 14 residues. CDR3 DNA sequence: TGTGCCAGCAGTCCTGATAGACAAAGCTACGAGCAGTACTTC. It encodes CASSPDRQSYEQYF.

V gene TRBV6-6 combines with J gene TRBJ1-5; unclear D gene. V lost 5 bases, J lost 4 bases, and 12 bases lay in between. CDR3 length: 14 residues. Germline V gene lookup returns CDR1 MNHNY and CDR2 SVGAGI (reference sequence). The CDR3 reads CASSKPPANQPQHF. CDR3 bases: TGTGCCAGCAGTAAGCCCCCTGCGAATCAGCCCCAGCATTTT.